Listed below are T cell receptor beta chains from one sample, sequenced in a study of spatial heterogeneity in lung cancer. One entry per CDR3 protein results from TCRdb running MiXCR on the 5' RACE reads. The table shows fewer than 3,500 distinct CDR3 sequences, with around 6.3% occurring only once. The sequenced sample was lung tumor tissue, obtained at surgery. The receptors derive from a male donor with early-stage non-small cell lung cancer. The CDR3 runs from the conserved cysteine through the conserved F or W. D genes are given only for firm matches. Clone size appears in some rows only: once, few, many, or a class for an expanded clone.

>TRBJ2-7|.|TRBV3-1|few
TGTGCCAGCAGCTTTTCGAGGTACGAGCGGTACTTC
CASSFSRYERYF
>TRBJ2-3|.|TRBV6-5|medium-sized
TGTGCCAGCAGAATAAAGGGTAGCGGACACACAGATACGCAGTATTTT
CASRIKGSGHTDTQYF
>TRBJ1-2|.|TRBV14|few
TGTGCCAGCAGCCAAGCATTTAACTATGGCTACACCTTC
CASSQAFNYGYTF
>TRBJ1-5|TRBD1|TRBV9|medium-sized
TGTTATATCGGGGACAGGGGGCAAACGACATTGGGACGTGGCAATCAGCCCCAGCATTTT
CYIGDRGQTTLGRGNQPQHF
>TRBJ1-1|.|TRBV12-3/TRBV12-4|large
TGTGCCAGCAGTTTAATGGGGAACACTGAAGCTTTCTTT
CASSLMGNTEAFF
>TRBJ2-1|TRBD2|TRBV4-1|.
TGCGCCAGCAGCCAACCCGGGGGAGGGCAGCTCCCTAGCTCCTACAATGAGCAGTTCTTC
CASSQPGGGQLPSSYNEQFF
>TRBJ2-1|TRBD2|TRBV11-3|medium-sized
TGTGCCAGCAGCTTAGGGGCTAGCGGGATCAATGAGCAGTTCTTC
CASSLGASGINEQFF
>TRBJ1-1|.|TRBV12-3/TRBV12-4|many
TGTGCCAGCAGCGGAGGGGGGACTGAAGCTTTCTTT
CASSGGGTEAFF
>TRBJ2-7|TRBD2|TRBV12-3/TRBV12-4|few
TGTGCCAGCAGTTCCCGGACTAGCGGATTCTACGAGCAGTACTTC
CASSSRTSGFYEQYF
>TRBJ2-7|.|TRBV20-1|many
TGCAGTGCTAGAGATCGTGTTGTCGGGCACTACGAGCAGTACTTC
CSARDRVVGHYEQYF
>TRBJ2-7|.|TRBV6-5|medium-sized
TGTGCCAGCAGTTACGCGCAGGTAGCCTACGAGCAGTACTTC
CASSYAQVAYEQYF
>TRBJ1-2|.|TRBV20-1|.
TGCAGTGCTAGTACGGCTAACTATGACTACACCTTC
CSASTANYDYTF
>TRBJ2-1|TRBD2|TRBV28|.
TGTGCCAGCAGCCCGACTAGCGGCCCAAGCTCCTACAATGAGCAGTTCTTC
CASSPTSGPSSYNEQFF
>TRBJ2-7|TRBD2|TRBV6-2/TRBV6-3|many
TGTGCCAGCAGGCCAGGGACTAGCGGGAGTTACGAGCAGTACTTC
CASRPGTSGSYEQYF
>TRBJ1-1|.|TRBV20-1|many
TGCAGTGCTAGGGATAACAGTGAAGCTTTCTTT
CSARDNSEAFF
>TRBJ2-7|.|TRBV4-3|medium-sized
TGCGCCAGCAGCCAAGATGGCAGCTACGAGCAGTACTTC
CASSQDGSYEQYF
>TRBJ2-3|.|TRBV4-1|few
TGCGCCAGCAGCCAAGATCCATCGACCCGGGGGTCAGATACGCAGTATTTT
CASSQDPSTRGSDTQYF
>TRBJ2-3|.|TRBV11-3|few
TGTGCCAGCAAACGGCGGAGCACAGATACGCAGTATTTT
CASKRRSTDTQYF
>TRBJ1-1|.|TRBV3-1|medium-sized
TGTGCCAGCAGCCAGTCGGACGGAGGGGGGAACACTGAAGCTTTCTTT
CASSQSDGGGNTEAFF
>TRBJ1-1|.|TRBV11-2|many
TGTGCCAGCAGCTTAAGCCTGGGTGGGAACACTGAAGCTTTCTTT
CASSLSLGGNTEAFF
>TRBJ1-6|.|TRBV5-1|medium-sized
TGCGCCAGCAGCAGGGCTGAGGGAAATTCACCCCTCCACTTT
CASSRAEGNSPLHF
>TRBJ1-2|.|TRBV7-9|medium-sized
TGTGCCAGCAGCTTAATAGAAGGGGATAGGTATGGCTACACCTTC
CASSLIEGDRYGYTF
>TRBJ2-7|.|TRBV18|many
TGTGCCAGCTCACCCCAACAGGGGGGGACCTACGAGCAGTACTTC
CASSPQQGGTYEQYF
>TRBJ2-5|.|TRBV11-3|medium-sized
TGTGCCAGCAGCATAGCGGTACAAGAGACCCAGTACTTC
CASSIAVQETQYF
>TRBJ2-3|.|TRBV6-5|many
TGTGCCAGCAGTTACTATGGCCCTCAGGGGGATACGCAGTATTTT
CASSYYGPQGDTQYF
>TRBJ2-2|.|TRBV10-2|medium-sized
TGCGCCAGCAGTGACAGGGTCACCGGGGAGCTGTTTTTT
CASSDRVTGELFF